These 22 T cell receptor beta chains came from one sample sequenced in a study of T cells in narcolepsy. Data came from immunoSEQ multiplex PCR; TCRdb stores just in-frame clones and leaves some out. The sample includes under 30,000 clones, 75% to 80% of them seen just once. The sequencing input was CD45RA- memory CD4+ T cells from PBMCs. These receptor sequences come from a human donor with narcolepsy.

The chain is built from TRBV5-1 and TRBJ1-1, with a weak D call TRBD1 (6 bases). This CDR3 has 18 residues. Germline V gene lookup returns CDR1 SGHRS and CDR2 YFSETQ. The germline V and J ends were trimmed by 4 bases and 0 bases, with 22 bases remaining between them. The chain's CDR3 is CASSAIPRDNFMNTEAFF. In DNA, the CDR3 is TGCGCCAGCAGCGCCATACCTCGGGACAACTTTATGAACACTGAAGCTTTCTTT.

The chain recombines TRBV30 with TRBJ2-3; D is perhaps TRBD2 (5 bases). This CDR3 is built from 19 residues. CDR1 GTSNPN and CDR2 SVGIG come from the germline V gene (reference sequence). With 2 bases removed from V and 0 bases from J, the gap between germline ends came to 24 bases. The CDR3 coding sequence is TGTGCCTGGAGTCGGGGTATGGCCGCAGGTCCTTCTAGCACAGATACGCAGTATTTT. Translated: CAWSRGMAAGPSSTDTQYF.

The chain is built from TRBV29-1 and TRBJ2-4, with 8 bases fitting TRBD1. After removal of 6 bases from V and 11 bases from J, the junction contained 9 bases not matched to a gene. The CDR3 spans 12 residues. Germline values: CDR1 SQVTM, CDR2 ANQGSEA. CDR3 nucleotide sequence: TGCAGCGTCGCAGGACAGGGTCCAGTTCAGTACTTC. This encodes CSVAGQGPVQYF.

The V gene is TRBV11-1, the J gene TRBJ1-4; maybe TRBD1 (5 bases). The germline V gene has CDR1 SGHAT and CDR2 FQDESV (reference sequence). The CDR3 covers 16 residues. Trimming left V 4 bases short and J 0 bases short, with 12 bases between. The CDR3: CASSWGRTTTNEKLFF. The CDR3 nucleotides read TGTGCCAGCAGCTGGGGACGGACCACAACTAATGAAAAACTGTTTTTT.

Notes on this clone: This same CDR3 is encoded by further DNA sequences in the sample. The gene calls are TRBV6-6 and TRBJ2-7; 15 bases map to TRBD2. CDR3 length: 16 residues. Trimming cost V 6 bases and J 0 bases; bases outside gene matches: 3. The germline V gene has CDR1 MNHNY and CDR2 SVGAGI (reference sequence). CDR3 loop: CASRGLAGGSSYEQYF. The CDR3 bases are TGTGCCAGCAGAGGACTAGCGGGGGGGAGCTCCTACGAGCAGTACTTC.

The CDR3 protein is CASSLLTGEFAEAFF. CDR3 nucleotide sequence: TGTGCCAGCAGCTTACTAACCGGGGAATTCGCTGAAGCTTTCTTT. The chain combines TRBV11-2 with TRBJ1-1; D is undetermined. This CDR3 comprises 15 residues. The germline gives CDR1 SGHAT, CDR2 FQNNGV. The V end was cut by 2 bases, the J end by 6 bases, with 16 bases between.

V and J are TRBV5-5 and TRBJ2-7; 10 bases align to TRBD2. Germline CDR1 SGHKS, CDR2 YYEKEE (reference sequence). The V and J ends lost 4 bases and 2 bases, in that order; junction bases with no gene match: 6. The CDR3 has 15 residues. CDR3 DNA: TGTGCCAGCAGCCTTAGCGGGGGGCGTACCTACGAGCAGTACTTC. This encodes CASSLSGGRTYEQYF. Drawing the rest from reference TRBV5-5 and TRBJ2-7, the complete variable domain is DAGVTQSPTHLIKTRGQQVTLRCSPISGHKSVSWYQQVLGQGPQFIFQYYEKEERGRGNFPDRFSARQFPNYSSELNVNALLLGDSALYLCASSLSGGRTYEQYFGPGTRLTVT.

This sequence joins TRBV29-1 and TRBJ1-2; D perhaps matches TRBD1 (6 bases). This CDR3 is built from 13 residues. Germline assignment: CDR1 SQVTM and CDR2 ANQGSEA. The V gene lost 4 bases and the J gene lost 1 base, with 10 bases spanning the gap. CDR3 nucleotide sequence: TGCAGCGTTGGACAGGCCTATAACTATGGCTACACCTTC. Its protein product is CSVGQAYNYGYTF.

For this clone: Other nucleotide sequences from this sample produce the same CDR3. The rearrangement joins TRBV18 to TRBJ2-7, with 11 bases lining up with TRBD1. The CDR3 totals 14 residues. After removal of 5 bases from V and 4 bases from J, the junction contained 4 bases not matched to a gene. Germline-derived CDR1 and CDR2 are KGHSH and LQKENI. CDR3 amino acids: CASSAGTGGYEQYF. Written as DNA, the CDR3 is TGTGCCAGCTCAGCCGGGACAGGGGGATACGAGCAGTACTTC. Together with reference TRBV18 and TRBJ2-7, the CDR3 gives the full variable domain: NAGVMQNPRHLVRRRGQEARLRCSPMKGHSHVYWYRQLPEEGLKFMVYLQKENIIDESGMPKERFSAEFPKEGPSILRIQQVVRGDSAAYFCASSAGTGGYEQYFGPGTRLTVT.

This chain uses TRBV11-2 with TRBJ2-5; no definite D call. The J call may be incorrect, as the DNA end agrees better with TRBJ2-7. This CDR3 is 15 amino acids long. Germline V gives CDR1 SGHAT, CDR2 FQNNGV. CDR3 in amino acids: CASSLVLDGAYEQYF. The DNA of the CDR3 is TGTGCCAGCAGCTTAGTATTAGACGGCGCCTACGAGCAGTACTTC.

J is TRBJ1-1 and V is TRBV30; maybe TRBD1 (6 bases). V gave up 5 bases and J gave up 1 base, with 20 bases separating them. Per germline, CDR1 GTSNPN and CDR2 SVGIG (reference sequence). The CDR3 covers 16 residues. The CDR3 sequence: CAWGVKLTGENTEAFF. The CDR3 nucleotides are TGTGCCTGGGGGGTAAAATTGACAGGAGAGAACACTGAAGCTTTCTTT.

The chain employs TRBV19 and TRBJ1-2; TRBD1 might be the D (5 bases). The CDR3 has 13 residues. Trimming removed 5 bases from V and 2 bases from J, with 9 bases in between. Germline-derived CDR1 and CDR2 are LNHDA and SQIVND (reference sequence). CDR3 protein: CASSPAGNYGYTF. DNA of the CDR3: TGTGCCAGTAGTCCGGCAGGGAACTATGGCTACACCTTC.

V is TRBV4-2 and J is TRBJ2-3; D unclear. This CDR3 comprises 15 residues. The germline V and J ends were trimmed by 0 bases and 1 base, with 8 bases remaining between them. The V gene's germline CDR1 is LGHNA and CDR2 YNFKEQ. The CDR3 here is CASSQDPGGTDTQYF. The DNA of the CDR3 is TGTGCCAGCAGCCAAGATCCTGGTGGCACAGATACGCAGTATTTT.

V gene TRBV14 combines with J gene TRBJ2-4; possible D gene TRBD2, 6 bases. V lost 5 bases to trimming and J lost 5 bases, with 13 bases between them. The CDR3 length is 14 residues. CDR1 SGHDN and CDR2 FVKESK come from the germline V gene. In nucleotides, the CDR3 is TGTGCCAGCAGCAGAGGGACTTTCCAAAACATTCAGTACTTC. Encoded protein: CASSRGTFQNIQYF. Full variable domain (rest looked up from reference TRBV14 and TRBJ2-4): EAGVTQFPSHSVIEKGQTVTLRCDPISGHDNLYWYRRVMGKEIKFLLHFVKESKQDESGMPNNRFLAERTGGTYSTLKVQPAELEDSGVYFCASSRGTFQNIQYFGAGTRLSVL.

The chain carries TRBV15 and TRBJ1-6; unclear D gene. The germline V and J ends were trimmed by 0 bases and 4 bases, with 10 bases remaining between them. Per the germline V gene, CDR1 is LNHNV and CDR2 is YYDKDF (reference sequence). The CDR3 loop spans 16 amino acids. The CDR3 region is CATSRDSQAYNSPLHF. The CDR3, as DNA: TGTGCCACCAGCAGAGATTCCCAGGCATATAATTCACCCCTCCACTTT.

This clone was counted only a few times. V and J are TRBV5-4 and TRBJ1-1, with 7 bases fitting TRBD1. This CDR3 has 13 residues. V lost 1 base, J lost 8 bases, and 5 bases stayed unmatched. Germline-derived CDR1 and CDR2 are SGHNT and YYREEE (reference sequence). The CDR3 sequence is CASSLRGGGEAFF. The CDR3 nucleotides are TGTGCCAGCAGCTTGAGAGGGGGCGGAGAAGCTTTCTTT.

The J gene is TRBJ2-5, the V gene TRBV1; the table's D call TRBD1 went unverified against the DNA. TRBV1 is marked as a pseudogene. This CDR3 has 13 amino acids. The CDR3 is CTSSQTGQETQYF. Here the CDR3 DNA reads TGCACCAGCAGCCAGACAGGGCAAGAGACCCAGTACTTC.

This clone has only a few counts. V gene TRBV2 combines with J gene TRBJ2-7; D gene unclear. The germline V gene has CDR1 SNHLY and CDR2 FYNNEI. V dropped 2 bases and J dropped 2 bases, with 7 bases sitting between them. CDR3 size: 13 residues. CDR3 nucleotide sequence: TGTGCCAGCAGTGAACGCCAAACCTACGAGCAGTACTTC. Protein product: CASSERQTYEQYF.

V is TRBV11-3 and J is TRBJ1-6; D is unclear. Germline V CDR1 and CDR2: SGHNT, YENEEA. This CDR3 is 12 amino acids long. Trimming stripped 5 bases from V and 12 bases from J, with 11 bases between. The CDR3 nucleotides are TGTGCCAGCAGCGCCATAGAGGGACCCCTCCACTTT. It yields the protein CASSAIEGPLHF.

This clone was observed a few times. CDR3 DNA: TGTGCCAGCAGTCCAAGCCCCCGGGTCCCCTTTTCTAACTATGGCTACACCTTC. Protein sequence: CASSPSPRVPFSNYGYTF. The genes are TRBV6-4 and TRBJ1-2; D is unresolved. The CDR3 sequence is 18 residues long. The germline gives CDR1 MRHNA, CDR2 SNTAGT. Trimming took off 5 bases at V and 0 bases at J, with 22 bases between the two ends.

This chain joins TRBV19 and TRBJ1-5, with D possibly TRBD1 on 5 matching bases. The CDR3 totals 14 residues. Looked up from germline, CDR1 is LNHDA and CDR2 is SQIVND (reference sequence). V was cut by 6 bases and J by 5 bases, with 14 bases left in between. CDR3 coding DNA: TGTGCCAGTAGGCAAGGGGTTTCGGATCAGCCCCAGCATTTT. As protein: CASRQGVSDQPQHF. Full variable domain (rest looked up from reference TRBV19 and TRBJ1-5): DGGITQSPKYLFRKEGQNVTLSCEQNLNHDAMYWYRQDPGQGLRLIYYSQIVNDFQKGDIAEGYSVSREKKESFPLTVTSAQKNPTAFYLCASRQGVSDQPQHFGDGTRLSIL.

As for this clone: Within the sample, other DNA sequences also encode this same CDR3. The rearrangement links TRBV2 to TRBJ1-5; D might be TRBD1 (6 bases). Germline CDR1 SNHLY, CDR2 FYNNEI. This CDR3 is 16 amino acids long. V was clipped by 2 bases and J by 1 base, with 12 bases between them. The CDR3 here is CASSEQGGRSNQPQHF. The CDR3 DNA is TGTGCCAGCAGTGAACAAGGGGGTCGCAGCAATCAGCCCCAGCATTTT.